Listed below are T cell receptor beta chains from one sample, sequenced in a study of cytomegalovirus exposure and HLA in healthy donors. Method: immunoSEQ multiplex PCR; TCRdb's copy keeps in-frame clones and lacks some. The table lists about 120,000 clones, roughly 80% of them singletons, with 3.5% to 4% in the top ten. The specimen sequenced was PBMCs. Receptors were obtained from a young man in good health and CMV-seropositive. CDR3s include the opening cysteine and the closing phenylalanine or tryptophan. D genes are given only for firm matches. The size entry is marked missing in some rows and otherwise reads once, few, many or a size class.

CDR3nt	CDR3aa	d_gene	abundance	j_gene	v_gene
TGTGCCAGCAGCTTGGGTCAGGGGTCCACTGAAGCTTTCTTT	CASSLGQGSTEAFF	.	.	TRBJ1-1	TRBV7-9
TGTGCCAGCAGCCAAGAAGTATCGGAGGCTGGCTACACCTTC	CASSQEVSEAGYTF	.	.	TRBJ1-2	TRBV4-2
TGTGCCTGGAATACGGACAGGCGGAATCAGCCCCAGCATTTT	CAWNTDRRNQPQHF	TRBD1	once	TRBJ1-5	TRBV30
TGTGCCAGCAGCTCCTTTAGGGCGGGGGTTGGCGGTGGCTACACCTTC	CASSSFRAGVGGGYTF	.	.	TRBJ1-2	TRBV7-2
TGTGCCAGCAGCACCAGCGGGGGCCGTGGAATCTACGAGCAGTACTTC	CASSTSGGRGIYEQYF	TRBD2	.	TRBJ2-7	TRBV7-8
TGTGCCAGCAGCCAGGGTTTCAATCAGCCCCAGCATTTT	CASSQGFNQPQHF	.	.	TRBJ1-5	TRBV6-5
TGTGCCAGCAGCTTGTTTACCGCCAGGTCCGATTCCGGGGAGCTGTTTTTT	CASSLFTARSDSGELFF	.	once	TRBJ2-2	TRBV5-6
TGTGCCAGCAGCTGGGGGACAGGGGCAGAAGAGGGCTACACCTTC	CASSWGTGAEEGYTF	TRBD1	.	TRBJ1-2	TRBV7-6
TGTGCCAGTAAGGGGATTGAGCAGTTCTTC	CASKGIEQFF	.	.	TRBJ2-1	TRBV19
TGTGCCAGCAGTCTAAATGGGGAGTACTATGGCTACACCTTC	CASSLNGEYYGYTF	.	once	TRBJ1-2	TRBV27
TGTGCCAGCAGCTTAGTAGTAGCGGCGGGGGGGCAGTATGAGCAGTTCTTC	CASSLVVAAGGQYEQFF	TRBD2	.	TRBJ2-1	TRBV7-2
TGCAGCGTTGTTCCCCCCCAAAACTATGGCTACACCTTC	CSVVPPQNYGYTF	.	few	TRBJ1-2	TRBV29-1
TGTGCCAGCAGCGTCAACAGGGGGCGGAATCCAATCCTTTTCTCACCCCTCCACTTT	CASSVNRGRNPILFSPLHF	TRBD1	.	TRBJ1-6	TRBV7-2
TGTGCCAGCAGCCTACGGACCGGGGAGCTGTTTTTT	CASSLRTGELFF	.	.	TRBJ2-2	TRBV7-8
TGTGCCAGCAGCCCAGGACAGGGGGCCTACGAGCAGTACTTC	CASSPGQGAYEQYF	TRBD1	.	TRBJ2-7	TRBV5-4